This T cell receptor (beta chain) appears in the sequencing data of a study of cytomegalovirus exposure and HLA in healthy donors. General study points: Equally common other TCR beta chains were less clonally expanded than HLA-associated ones, a later analysis found.

There are a few counts of this clone. Its target is unknown. The PCR used 60 Vbeta and 13 Jbeta primers. Method: immunoSEQ multiplex PCR; TCRdb's copy keeps in-frame clones and lacks some. The sample records about 130,000 clones, more than 8% being singletons. This TCR derives from a middle-aged man in good health and CMV-seronegative. The sample taken for sequencing was PBMCs.

The DNA for the CDR3 is TGCGCCAGCAGCCAACTCCGGGACTCTCTTTACAATGAGCAGTTCTTC. Translation gives CASSQLRDSLYNEQFF. This chain uses TRBV4-1 with TRBJ2-1; the D gene is possibly TRBD2 (6 bases). Between the trimmed V and J ends, which lost 2 bases and 4 bases, there was a span of 15 bases. The CDR3 is made up of 16 amino acids. Germline V gives CDR1 MGHRA, CDR2 YSYEKL.